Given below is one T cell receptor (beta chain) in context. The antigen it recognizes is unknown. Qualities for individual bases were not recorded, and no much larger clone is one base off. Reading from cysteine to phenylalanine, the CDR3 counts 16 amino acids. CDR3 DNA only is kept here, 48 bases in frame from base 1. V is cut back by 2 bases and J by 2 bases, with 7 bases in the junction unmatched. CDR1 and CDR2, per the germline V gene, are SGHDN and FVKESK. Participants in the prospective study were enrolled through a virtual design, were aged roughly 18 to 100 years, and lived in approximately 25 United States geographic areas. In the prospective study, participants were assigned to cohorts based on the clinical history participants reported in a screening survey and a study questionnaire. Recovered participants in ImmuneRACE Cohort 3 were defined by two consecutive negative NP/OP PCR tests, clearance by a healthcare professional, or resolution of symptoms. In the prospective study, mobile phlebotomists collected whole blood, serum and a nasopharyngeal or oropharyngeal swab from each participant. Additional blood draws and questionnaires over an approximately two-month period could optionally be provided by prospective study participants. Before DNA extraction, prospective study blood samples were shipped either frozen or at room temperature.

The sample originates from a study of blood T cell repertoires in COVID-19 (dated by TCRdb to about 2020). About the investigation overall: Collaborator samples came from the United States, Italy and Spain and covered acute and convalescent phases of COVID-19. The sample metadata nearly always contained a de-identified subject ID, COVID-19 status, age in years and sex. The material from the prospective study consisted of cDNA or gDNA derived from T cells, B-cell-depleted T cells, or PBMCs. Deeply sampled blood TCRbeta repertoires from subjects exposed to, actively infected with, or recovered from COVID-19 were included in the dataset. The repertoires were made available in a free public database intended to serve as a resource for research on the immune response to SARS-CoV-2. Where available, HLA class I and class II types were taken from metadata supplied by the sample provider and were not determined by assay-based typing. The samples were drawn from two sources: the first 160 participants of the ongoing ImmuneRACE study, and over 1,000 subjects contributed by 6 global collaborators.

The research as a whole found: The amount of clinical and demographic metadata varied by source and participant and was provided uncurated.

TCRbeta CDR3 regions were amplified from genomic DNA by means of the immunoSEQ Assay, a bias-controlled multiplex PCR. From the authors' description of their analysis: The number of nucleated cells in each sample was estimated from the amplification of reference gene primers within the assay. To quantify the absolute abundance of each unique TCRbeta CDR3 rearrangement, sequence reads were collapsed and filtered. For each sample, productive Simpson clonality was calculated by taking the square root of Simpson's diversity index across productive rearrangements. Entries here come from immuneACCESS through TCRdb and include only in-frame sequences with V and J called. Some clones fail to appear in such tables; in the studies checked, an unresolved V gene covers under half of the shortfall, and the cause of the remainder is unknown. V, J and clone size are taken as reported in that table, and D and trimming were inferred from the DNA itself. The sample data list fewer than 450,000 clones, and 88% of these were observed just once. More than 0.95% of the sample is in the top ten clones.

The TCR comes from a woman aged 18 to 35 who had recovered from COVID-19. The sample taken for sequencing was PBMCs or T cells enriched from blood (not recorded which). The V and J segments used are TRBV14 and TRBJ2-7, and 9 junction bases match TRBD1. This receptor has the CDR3 CASSQLTGGSPYEQYF. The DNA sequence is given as TGTGCCAGCAGCCAACTTACAGGGGGCTCCCCCTACGAGCAGTACTTC.